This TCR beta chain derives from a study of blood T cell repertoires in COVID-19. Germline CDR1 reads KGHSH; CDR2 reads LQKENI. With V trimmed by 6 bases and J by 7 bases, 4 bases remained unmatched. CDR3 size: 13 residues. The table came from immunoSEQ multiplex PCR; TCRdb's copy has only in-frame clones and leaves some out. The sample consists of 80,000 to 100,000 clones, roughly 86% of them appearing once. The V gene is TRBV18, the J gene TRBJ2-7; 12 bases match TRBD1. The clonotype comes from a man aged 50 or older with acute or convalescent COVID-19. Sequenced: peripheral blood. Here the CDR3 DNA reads TGTGCCAGCTCGGGACAGGGGGCGGGAGAGCAGTACTTC. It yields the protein CASSGQGAGEQYF.